Sequencing of this T cell receptor beta chain was carried out in a study of beta chain features in type 1 diabetes. Overall study findings and caveats: In every one of the four CD4+ subsets, TCRB CDR3s were moderately but significantly shorter in Type 1 diabetes patients.

The authors reverse transcribed all of the isolated RNA, so sequencing captured expressed TCRB transcripts. Measured with immunoSEQ multiplex PCR; TCRdb has only the in-frame clones, and not every one. The sample holds 20,000 to 30,000 clones, under 75% seen once. Comments on this clone: Its antigen remains unidentified.

The CDR3 has 15 amino acids. V lost 0 bases and J lost 5; bases outside the gene matches: 5. Per germline, CDR1 SGHDT and CDR2 YYEEEE. The specimen sequenced was Tregs from blood. The origin of this receptor is a young man with type 1 diabetes. This sequence joins TRBV5-6 and TRBJ2-3; 8 nucleotides agree with TRBD2. CDR3 sequence (DNA): TGTGCCAGCAGCTTGGAACGGGGGGGCCAAGATACGCAGTATTTT. Protein product: CASSLERGGQDTQYF.